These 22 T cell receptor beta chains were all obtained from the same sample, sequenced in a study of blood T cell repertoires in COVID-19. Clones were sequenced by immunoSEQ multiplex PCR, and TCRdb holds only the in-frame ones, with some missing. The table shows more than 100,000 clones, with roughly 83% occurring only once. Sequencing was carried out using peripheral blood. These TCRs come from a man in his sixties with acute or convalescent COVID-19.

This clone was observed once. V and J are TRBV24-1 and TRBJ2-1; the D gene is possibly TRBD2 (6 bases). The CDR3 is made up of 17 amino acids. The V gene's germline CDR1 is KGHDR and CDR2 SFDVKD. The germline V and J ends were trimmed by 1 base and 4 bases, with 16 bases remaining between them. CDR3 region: CATSDFGGSGQYNEQFF. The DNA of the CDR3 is TGTGCCACCAGTGATTTCGGTGGGAGCGGGCAGTACAATGAGCAGTTCTTC.

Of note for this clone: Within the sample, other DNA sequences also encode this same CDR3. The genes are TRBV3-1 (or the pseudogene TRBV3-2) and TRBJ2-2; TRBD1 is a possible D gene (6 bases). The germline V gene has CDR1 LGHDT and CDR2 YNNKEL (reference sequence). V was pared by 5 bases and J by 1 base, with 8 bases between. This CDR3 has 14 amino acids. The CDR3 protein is CASSRGGNTGELFF. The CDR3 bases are TGTGCCAGCAGCAGAGGGGGGAACACCGGGGAGCTGTTTTTT.

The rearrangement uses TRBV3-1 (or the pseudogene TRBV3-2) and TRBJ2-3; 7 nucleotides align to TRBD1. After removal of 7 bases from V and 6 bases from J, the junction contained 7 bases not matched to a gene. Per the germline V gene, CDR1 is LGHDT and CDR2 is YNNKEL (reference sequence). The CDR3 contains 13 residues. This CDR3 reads CASKRGGLDTQYF. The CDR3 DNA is TGTGCCAGCAAGAGAGGGGGCCTCGATACGCAGTATTTT.

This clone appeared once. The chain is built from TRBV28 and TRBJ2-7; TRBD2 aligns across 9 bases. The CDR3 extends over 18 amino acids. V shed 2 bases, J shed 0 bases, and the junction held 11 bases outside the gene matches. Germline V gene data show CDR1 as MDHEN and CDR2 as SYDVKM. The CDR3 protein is CASSLRRVAGVSSYEQYF. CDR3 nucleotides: TGTGCCAGCAGTTTAAGGCGTGTAGCGGGGGTCTCCTCCTACGAGCAGTACTTC.

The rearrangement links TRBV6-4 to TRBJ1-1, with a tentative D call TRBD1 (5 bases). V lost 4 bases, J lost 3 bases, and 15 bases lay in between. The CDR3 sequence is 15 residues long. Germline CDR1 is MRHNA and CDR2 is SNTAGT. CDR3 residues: CASSGVNGGDTEAFF. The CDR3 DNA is TGTGCCAGCAGTGGGGTTAATGGAGGGGACACTGAAGCTTTCTTT.

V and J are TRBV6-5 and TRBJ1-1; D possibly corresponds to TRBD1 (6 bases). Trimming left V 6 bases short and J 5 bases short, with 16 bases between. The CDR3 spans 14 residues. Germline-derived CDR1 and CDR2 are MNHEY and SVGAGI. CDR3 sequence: CASSPTGFRTEAFF. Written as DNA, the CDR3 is TGTGCCAGCAGCCCCACAGGGTTTCGAACTGAAGCTTTCTTT.

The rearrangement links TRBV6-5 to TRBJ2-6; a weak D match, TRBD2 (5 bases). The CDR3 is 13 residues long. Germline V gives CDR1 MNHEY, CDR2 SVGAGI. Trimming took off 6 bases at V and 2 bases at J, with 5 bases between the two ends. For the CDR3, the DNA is TGTGCCAGCAGGAGGGCTGGGGCCAACGTCCTGACTTTC. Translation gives CASRRAGANVLTF.

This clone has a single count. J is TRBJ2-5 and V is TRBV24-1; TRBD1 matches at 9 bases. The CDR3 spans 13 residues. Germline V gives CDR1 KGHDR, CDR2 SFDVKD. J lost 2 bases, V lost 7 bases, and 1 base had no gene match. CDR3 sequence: CATRQGAQETQYF. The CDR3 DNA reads TGTGCCACCAGACAGGGGGCTCAAGAGACCCAGTACTTC.

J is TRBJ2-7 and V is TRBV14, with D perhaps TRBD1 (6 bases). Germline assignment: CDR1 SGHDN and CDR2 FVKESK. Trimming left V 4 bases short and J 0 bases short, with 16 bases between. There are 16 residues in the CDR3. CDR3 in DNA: TGTGCCAGCAGCCCCCTCAGGGGTGAATACTCCTACGAGCAGTACTTC. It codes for CASSPLRGEYSYEQYF.

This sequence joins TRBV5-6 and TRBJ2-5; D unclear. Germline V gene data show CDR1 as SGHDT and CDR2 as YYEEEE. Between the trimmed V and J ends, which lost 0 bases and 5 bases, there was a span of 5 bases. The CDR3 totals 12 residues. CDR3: CASSLAAETQYF. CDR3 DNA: TGTGCCAGCAGCTTGGCAGCGGAGACCCAGTACTTC.

The CDR3 sequence is CASRDRGSEQYF. For the CDR3, the DNA is TGTGCCAGCAGGGACAGGGGATCCGAGCAGTACTTC. This sequence joins TRBV12-3 or TRBV12-4 and TRBJ2-7, with 9 bases aligning to TRBD1. Losses at the gene ends were 6 bases for V and 6 bases for J; bases not matched to a gene: 3. The CDR3 has 12 residues.

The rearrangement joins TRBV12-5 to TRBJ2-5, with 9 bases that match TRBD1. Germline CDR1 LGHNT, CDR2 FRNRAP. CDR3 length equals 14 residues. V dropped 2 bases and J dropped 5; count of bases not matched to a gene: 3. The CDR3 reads CASGLTGGKETQYF. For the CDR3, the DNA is TGTGCTAGTGGTTTGACAGGGGGCAAGGAGACCCAGTACTTC.

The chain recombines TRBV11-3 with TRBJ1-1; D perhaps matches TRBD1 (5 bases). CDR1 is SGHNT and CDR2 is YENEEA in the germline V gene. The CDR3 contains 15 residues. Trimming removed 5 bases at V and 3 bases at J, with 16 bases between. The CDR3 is CASSTQTGRDTEAFF. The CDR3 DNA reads TGTGCCAGCAGCACTCAAACAGGCCGGGACACTGAAGCTTTCTTT. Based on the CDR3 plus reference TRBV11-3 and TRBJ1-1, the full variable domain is EAGVVQSPRYKIIEKKQPVAFWCNPISGHNTLYWYLQNLGQGPELLIRYENEEAVDDSQLPKDRFSAERLKGVDSTLKIQPAELGDSAVYLCASSTQTGRDTEAFFGQGTRLTVV.

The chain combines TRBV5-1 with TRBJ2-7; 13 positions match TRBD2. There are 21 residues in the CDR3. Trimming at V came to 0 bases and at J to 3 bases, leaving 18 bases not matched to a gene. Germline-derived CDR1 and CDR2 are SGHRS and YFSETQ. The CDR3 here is CASSLGIGGLAGARKVYEQYF. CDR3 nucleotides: TGCGCCAGCAGCTTGGGGATAGGTGGACTAGCGGGGGCCAGGAAGGTCTACGAGCAGTACTTC.

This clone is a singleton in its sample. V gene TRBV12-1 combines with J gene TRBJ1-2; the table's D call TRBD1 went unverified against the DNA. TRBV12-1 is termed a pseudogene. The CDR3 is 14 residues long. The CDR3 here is CASSYGQGRYGYTF. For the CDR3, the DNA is TGTGCCAGCAGCTACGGACAGGGTCGATATGGCTACACCTTC.

This CDR3 reads CASSLGRGSYEQYF. The CDR3 nucleotides read TGTGCCAGCAGCTTAGGGCGGGGGTCCTACGAGCAGTACTTC. The genes are TRBV7-3 and TRBJ2-7; 7 positions agree with TRBD2. Germline CDR1 is SGHTA and CDR2 is FQGTGA. The CDR3 length is 14 residues. Trimming removed 2 bases from V and 1 base from J; junction bases left unmatched: 2.

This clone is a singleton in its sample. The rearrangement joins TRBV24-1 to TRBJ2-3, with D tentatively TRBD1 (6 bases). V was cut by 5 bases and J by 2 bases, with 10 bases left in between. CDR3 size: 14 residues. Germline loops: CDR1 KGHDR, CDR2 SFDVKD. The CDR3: CATSAAGATDTQYF. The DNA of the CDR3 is TGTGCCACCAGTGCGGCAGGGGCCACAGATACGCAGTATTTT.

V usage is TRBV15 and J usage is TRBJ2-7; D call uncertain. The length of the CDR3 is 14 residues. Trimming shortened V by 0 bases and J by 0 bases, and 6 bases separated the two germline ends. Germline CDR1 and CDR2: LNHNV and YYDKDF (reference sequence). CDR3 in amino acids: CATSRDRSSYEQYF. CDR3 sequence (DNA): TGTGCCACCAGCAGAGATAGGAGCTCCTACGAGCAGTACTTC.

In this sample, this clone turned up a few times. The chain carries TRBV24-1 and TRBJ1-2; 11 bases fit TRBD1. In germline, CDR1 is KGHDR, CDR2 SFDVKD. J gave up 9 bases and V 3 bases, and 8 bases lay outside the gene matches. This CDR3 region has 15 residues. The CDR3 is CATSDPMDRGQSYTF. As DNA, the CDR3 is TGTGCCACCAGTGATCCGATGGACAGGGGGCAGAGCTACACCTTC.

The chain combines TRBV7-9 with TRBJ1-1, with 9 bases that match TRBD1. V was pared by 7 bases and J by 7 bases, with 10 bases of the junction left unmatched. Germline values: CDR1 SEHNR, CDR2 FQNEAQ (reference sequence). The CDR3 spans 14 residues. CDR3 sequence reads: CASTPRQGDDEAFF. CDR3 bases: TGTGCCAGCACCCCCCGACAGGGGGACGATGAAGCTTTCTTT. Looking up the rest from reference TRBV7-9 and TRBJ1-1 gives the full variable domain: DTGVSQNPRHKITKRGQNVTFRCDPISEHNRLYWYRQTLGQGPEFLTYFQNEAQLEKSRLLSDRFSAERPKGSFSTLEIQRTEQGDSAMYLCASTPRQGDDEAFFGQGTRLTVV.

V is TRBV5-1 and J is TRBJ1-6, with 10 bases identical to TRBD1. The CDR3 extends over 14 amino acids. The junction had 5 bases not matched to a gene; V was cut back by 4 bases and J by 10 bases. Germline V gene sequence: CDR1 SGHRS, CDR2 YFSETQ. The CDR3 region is CASSRGQGESPLHF. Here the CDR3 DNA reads TGCGCCAGCAGCAGAGGACAGGGGGAATCACCCCTCCACTTT.

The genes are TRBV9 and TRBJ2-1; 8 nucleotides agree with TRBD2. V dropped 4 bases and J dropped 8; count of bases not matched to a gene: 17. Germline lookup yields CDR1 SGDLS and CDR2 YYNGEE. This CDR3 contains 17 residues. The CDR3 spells CASSPYPIAGYRDEQFF. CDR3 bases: TGTGCCAGCAGCCCCTACCCTATAGCGGGGTATAGGGATGAGCAGTTCTTC.